These T cell receptor beta chains were read from a single sample in a study of regulatory T cells in long-lasting Graves disease. TCRdb re-derived calls from the multiplex PCR reads in MiXCR, one entry per CDR3 protein. This table holds around 400,000 distinct CDR3 sequences, roughly a quarter found once. The starting material was peripheral blood mononuclear cells (PBMCs), obtained when the disease was refractory, from a patient treated with antithyroid drugs. All receptors derive from a female donor with Graves disease. Each CDR3 is given with its conserved first and last residue. The order of the fields is CDR3 length, D gene, J gene, V gene, clone size, CDR3 DNA, CDR3 protein. The D gene is left open where the match is weak. Size is stated for part of the rows, as once, few or many counts, or as a class when the clone is expanded.

cdr3_length: 12; d_call: TRBD1; j_call: TRBJ1-1; v_call: TRBV30; clone_size: few; cdr3_nt: TGTGCCTGGACTCAGGGGGGCACTGAAGCTTTCTTT; cdr3_aa: CAWTQGGTEAFF
cdr3_length: 12; d_call: TRBD2; j_call: TRBJ2-1; v_call: TRBV20-1; clone_size: .; cdr3_nt: TGCAGTGCTAGACCGGGACTAAGTGAGCAGTTCTTC; cdr3_aa: CSARPGLSEQFF
cdr3_length: 12; d_call: .; j_call: TRBJ2-5; v_call: TRBV29-1; clone_size: .; cdr3_nt: TGCAGCGTTCCCCGCAAGGGGGAGACCCAGTACTTC; cdr3_aa: CSVPRKGETQYF
cdr3_length: 14; d_call: .; j_call: TRBJ2-7; v_call: TRBV7-9; clone_size: few; cdr3_nt: TGTGCCAGCAGTGCACCAGCGCGCCCCGGCGAGCAGTACTTC; cdr3_aa: CASSAPARPGEQYF
cdr3_length: 15; d_call: TRBD2; j_call: TRBJ2-7; v_call: TRBV11-2; clone_size: many; cdr3_nt: TGTGCCAGCAGCTTAGATGTAGCGGGAGGCTACGAGCAGTACTTC; cdr3_aa: CASSLDVAGGYEQYF
cdr3_length: 15; d_call: .; j_call: TRBJ1-5; v_call: TRBV30; clone_size: many; cdr3_nt: TGTGCCTGGAGCAAACTCCCGGGGGTAGGGCAGCCCCAGCATTTT; cdr3_aa: CAWSKLPGVGQPQHF
cdr3_length: 13; d_call: .; j_call: TRBJ2-2; v_call: TRBV29-1; clone_size: .; cdr3_nt: TGCAGCGTTGTCTTCAGGGGTACCGGGGAGCTGTTTTTT; cdr3_aa: CSVVFRGTGELFF
cdr3_length: 14; d_call: .; j_call: TRBJ2-7; v_call: TRBV7-2; clone_size: .; cdr3_nt: TGTGCCAGCAGCTTAGTACGGGGAACCTACGAGCAGTACTTC; cdr3_aa: CASSLVRGTYEQYF
cdr3_length: 15; d_call: .; j_call: TRBJ1-5; v_call: TRBV28; clone_size: few; cdr3_nt: TGTGCCAGCAGTTTCCCCGGGGTCAGCAATCAGCCCCAGCATTTT; cdr3_aa: CASSFPGVSNQPQHF
cdr3_length: 15; d_call: TRBD2; j_call: TRBJ2-2; v_call: TRBV9; clone_size: .; cdr3_nt: TGTGCCAGCAGCGGTAGCGGGAGTAATGTCGGGGAGCTGTTTTTT; cdr3_aa: CASSGSGSNVGELFF
cdr3_length: 16; d_call: .; j_call: TRBJ2-5; v_call: TRBV18; clone_size: many; cdr3_nt: TGTGCCAGCTCACTCCTCGCTACAGGGAGCAAAGAGACCCAGTACTTC; cdr3_aa: CASSLLATGSKETQYF
cdr3_length: 13; d_call: .; j_call: TRBJ1-1; v_call: TRBV2; clone_size: many; cdr3_nt: TGTGCCCAACTGAGGGGGATGAACACTGAAGCTTTCTTT; cdr3_aa: CAQLRGMNTEAFF
cdr3_length: 13; d_call: .; j_call: TRBJ1-1; v_call: TRBV20-1; clone_size: .; cdr3_nt: TGCAGTGCTAGTGAGGGCGAGCGCACTGAAGCTTTCTTT; cdr3_aa: CSASEGERTEAFF
cdr3_length: 19; d_call: .; j_call: TRBJ2-5; v_call: TRBV18; clone_size: .; cdr3_nt: TGTGCCAGCGTAACGTCGGGGGACCTTACGGGATGGTACCAAGAGACCCAGTACTTC; cdr3_aa: CASVTSGDLTGWYQETQYF
cdr3_length: 15; d_call: TRBD1; j_call: TRBJ2-7; v_call: TRBV7-8; clone_size: many; cdr3_nt: TGTGCCAGCAGCCTAAGGGACAGGTTCTCCTACGAGCAGTACTTC; cdr3_aa: CASSLRDRFSYEQYF
cdr3_length: 14; d_call: TRBD1; j_call: TRBJ1-4; v_call: TRBV20-1; clone_size: few; cdr3_nt: TGCAGTGCTGAGACAGGGGCCGATAATGAAAAACTGTTTTTT; cdr3_aa: CSAETGADNEKLFF
cdr3_length: 17; d_call: TRBD2; j_call: TRBJ2-2; v_call: TRBV27; clone_size: .; cdr3_nt: TGTGCCAGCAGTTTATTCTTTTTGCGGGGGGACACCGGGGAGCTGTTTTTT; cdr3_aa: CASSLFFLRGDTGELFF
cdr3_length: 16; d_call: .; j_call: TRBJ2-7; v_call: TRBV7-8; clone_size: few; cdr3_nt: TGTGCCAGCAGTTCCTCATCCGGGCCTAATATGGGGGAGCAGTACTTC; cdr3_aa: CASSSSSGPNMGEQYF
cdr3_length: 14; d_call: .; j_call: TRBJ2-1; v_call: TRBV2; clone_size: .; cdr3_nt: TGTGCCAGCAGTGGGGGCACCGCATACAATGAGCAGTTCTTC; cdr3_aa: CASSGGTAYNEQFF
cdr3_length: 15; d_call: TRBD1; j_call: TRBJ2-6; v_call: TRBV28; clone_size: few; cdr3_nt: TGTGCCAGCAGCCAGGACAGGGCTGGGGCCAACGTCCTGACTTTC; cdr3_aa: CASSQDRAGANVLTF
cdr3_length: 17; d_call: .; j_call: TRBJ2-2; v_call: TRBV5-1; clone_size: few; cdr3_nt: TGCGCCAGCAGCTCAGGTCTAGCGTTTCCGAACACCGGGGAGCTGTTTTTT; cdr3_aa: CASSSGLAFPNTGELFF
cdr3_length: 18; d_call: TRBD2; j_call: TRBJ2-3; v_call: TRBV7-3; clone_size: .; cdr3_nt: TGTGCCAGCAGCTTAAGTAACCCTAGCGGGACTAGCACAGATACGCAGTATTTT; cdr3_aa: CASSLSNPSGTSTDTQYF
cdr3_length: 15; d_call: TRBD2; j_call: TRBJ2-2; v_call: TRBV10-3; clone_size: few; cdr3_nt: TGTGCCATCAGTCCCACTAGCGGGAGTACCGGGGAGCTGTTTTTT; cdr3_aa: CAISPTSGSTGELFF
cdr3_length: 15; d_call: TRBD1; j_call: TRBJ1-1; v_call: TRBV28; clone_size: many; cdr3_nt: TGTGCCAGCAGTACCGAACAGGGGTGGAACACTGAAGCTTTCTTT; cdr3_aa: CASSTEQGWNTEAFF
cdr3_length: 15; d_call: .; j_call: TRBJ1-6; v_call: TRBV6-5; clone_size: .; cdr3_nt: TGTGCCAGCAGTTATGCCGTGGGGTTGAATTCACCCCTCCACTTT; cdr3_aa: CASSYAVGLNSPLHF
cdr3_length: 15; d_call: TRBD1; j_call: TRBJ1-5; v_call: TRBV7-8; clone_size: .; cdr3_nt: TGTGCCAGCAGCTTAAGACAGGGCTCTAATCAGCCCCAGCATTTT; cdr3_aa: CASSLRQGSNQPQHF
cdr3_length: 16; d_call: TRBD2; j_call: TRBJ2-7; v_call: TRBV6-1; clone_size: many; cdr3_nt: TGTGCCAGCAGACCAACTAGCGGCCTCGCCGACTCTGAGCAGTACTTC; cdr3_aa: CASRPTSGLADSEQYF
cdr3_length: 16; d_call: .; j_call: TRBJ1-5; v_call: TRBV6-1; clone_size: .; cdr3_nt: TGTGCCAGCACCAAAGGGCCAGGGATGGGCAATCAGCCCCAGCATTTT; cdr3_aa: CASTKGPGMGNQPQHF
cdr3_length: 15; d_call: TRBD1; j_call: TRBJ1-5; v_call: TRBV12-3/TRBV12-4; clone_size: .; cdr3_nt: TGTGCCGGCAGCATGCTGGGACAGGGTTATCAGCCCCAGCATTTT; cdr3_aa: CAGSMLGQGYQPQHF
cdr3_length: 14; d_call: .; j_call: TRBJ1-5; v_call: TRBV19; clone_size: .; cdr3_nt: TGTGCCAGTAACGTAGGTGGGACTTCCCAGCCCCAGCATTTT; cdr3_aa: CASNVGGTSQPQHF
cdr3_length: 14; d_call: TRBD1; j_call: TRBJ1-1; v_call: TRBV7-9; clone_size: .; cdr3_nt: TGTGCCAGCAGCCCCTACAGGGGCGGCACTGAAGCTTTCTTT; cdr3_aa: CASSPYRGGTEAFF
cdr3_length: 15; d_call: .; j_call: TRBJ2-3; v_call: TRBV6-1; clone_size: .; cdr3_nt: TGTGCCAGCAGTGGGCCCGGGACTTCAACAGATACGCAGTATTTT; cdr3_aa: CASSGPGTSTDTQYF
cdr3_length: 15; d_call: .; j_call: TRBJ2-1; v_call: TRBV7-2; clone_size: few; cdr3_nt: TGTGCCAGCAGCTTACGTCCGGGGTCCACGAATGAGCAGTTCTTC; cdr3_aa: CASSLRPGSTNEQFF
cdr3_length: 14; d_call: .; j_call: TRBJ2-7; v_call: TRBV7-6; clone_size: .; cdr3_nt: TGTGCCAGCAGCACCCGGGACGCTTCCTACGAGCAGTACTTC; cdr3_aa: CASSTRDASYEQYF
cdr3_length: 14; d_call: TRBD2; j_call: TRBJ2-1; v_call: TRBV24-1; clone_size: few; cdr3_nt: TGTGCCACCAGTGACCCGAAGGGGACTAAAGAGCAGTTCTTC; cdr3_aa: CATSDPKGTKEQFF
cdr3_length: 13; d_call: .; j_call: TRBJ1-1; v_call: TRBV3-1; clone_size: few; cdr3_nt: TGTGCCAGCAGCCAAAACGTCGGCACTGAAGCTTTCTTT; cdr3_aa: CASSQNVGTEAFF
cdr3_length: 12; d_call: .; j_call: TRBJ2-2; v_call: TRBV11-3; clone_size: many; cdr3_nt: TGTGCCAGCAGCCGCCGTACCGGGGAGCTGTTTTTT; cdr3_aa: CASSRRTGELFF
cdr3_length: 16; d_call: TRBD1; j_call: TRBJ2-5; v_call: TRBV5-1; clone_size: once; cdr3_nt: TGCGCCAGCAGCTTGGGGGACAGGGAGACCCAAGAGACCCAGTACTTC; cdr3_aa: CASSLGDRETQETQYF
cdr3_length: 12; d_call: .; j_call: TRBJ1-1; v_call: TRBV30; clone_size: few; cdr3_nt: TGTGCCTGGACCGGGGTTAACACTGAAGCTTTCTTT; cdr3_aa: CAWTGVNTEAFF
cdr3_length: 13; d_call: .; j_call: TRBJ1-3; v_call: TRBV12-3/TRBV12-4; clone_size: many; cdr3_nt: TGTGCCAGCAGTTCTGGATATGGAAACACCATATATTTT; cdr3_aa: CASSSGYGNTIYF
cdr3_length: 15; d_call: .; j_call: TRBJ2-5; v_call: TRBV27; clone_size: many; cdr3_nt: TGTGCCAGCAGTCTAACCACCGGGTCCTTGGAGACCCAGTACTTC; cdr3_aa: CASSLTTGSLETQYF
cdr3_length: 16; d_call: TRBD1; j_call: TRBJ2-7; v_call: TRBV11-2; clone_size: few; cdr3_nt: TGTGCCAGCAGCTTAGGCTACCGGGACAGAACCTACGAGCAGTACTTC; cdr3_aa: CASSLGYRDRTYEQYF